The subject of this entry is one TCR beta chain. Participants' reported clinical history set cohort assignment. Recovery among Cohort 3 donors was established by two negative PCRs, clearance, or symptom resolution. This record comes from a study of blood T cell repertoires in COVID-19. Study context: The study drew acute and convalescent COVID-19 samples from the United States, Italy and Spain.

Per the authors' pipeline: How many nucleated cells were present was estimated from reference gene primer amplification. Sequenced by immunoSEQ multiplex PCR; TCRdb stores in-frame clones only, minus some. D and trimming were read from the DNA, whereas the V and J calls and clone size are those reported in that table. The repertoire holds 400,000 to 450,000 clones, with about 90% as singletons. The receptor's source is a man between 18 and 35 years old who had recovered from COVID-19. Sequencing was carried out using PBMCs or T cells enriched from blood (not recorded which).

The CDR3 nucleotides read TGCGCCAGCAGCCAAGCCCCCCGCGTCTATAATTCACCCCTCCACTTT. It is translated as CASSQAPRVYNSPLHF. The chain is built from TRBV4-1 and TRBJ1-6; no reliable D call. The CDR3 extends over 16 amino acids. CDR1 and CDR2 from the germline V gene are MGHRA and YSYEKL. V lost 1 base to trimming and J lost 3 bases, with 10 bases between them.